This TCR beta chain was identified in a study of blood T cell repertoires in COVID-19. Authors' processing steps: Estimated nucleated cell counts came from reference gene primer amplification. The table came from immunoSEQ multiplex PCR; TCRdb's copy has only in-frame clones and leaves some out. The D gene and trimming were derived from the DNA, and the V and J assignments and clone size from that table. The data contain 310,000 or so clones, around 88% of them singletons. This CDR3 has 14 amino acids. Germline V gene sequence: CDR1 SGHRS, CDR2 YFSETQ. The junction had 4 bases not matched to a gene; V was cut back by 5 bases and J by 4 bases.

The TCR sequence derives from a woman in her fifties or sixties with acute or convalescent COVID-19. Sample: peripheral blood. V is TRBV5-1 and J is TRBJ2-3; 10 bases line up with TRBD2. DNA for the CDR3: TGCGCCAGCAGGCGGACTAGCGGCCCAGATACGCAGTATTTT. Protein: CASRRTSGPDTQYF.